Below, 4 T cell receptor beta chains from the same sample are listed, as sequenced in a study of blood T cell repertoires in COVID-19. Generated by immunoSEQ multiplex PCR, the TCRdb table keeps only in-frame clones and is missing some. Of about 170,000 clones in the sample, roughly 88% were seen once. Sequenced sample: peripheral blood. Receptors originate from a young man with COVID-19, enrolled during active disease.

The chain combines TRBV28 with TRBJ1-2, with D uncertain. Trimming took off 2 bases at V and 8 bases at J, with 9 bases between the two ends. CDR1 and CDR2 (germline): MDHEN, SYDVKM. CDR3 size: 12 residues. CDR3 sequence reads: CASSLGLRGYTF. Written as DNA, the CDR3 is TGTGCCAGCAGTTTAGGGCTCAGAGGCTACACCTTC.

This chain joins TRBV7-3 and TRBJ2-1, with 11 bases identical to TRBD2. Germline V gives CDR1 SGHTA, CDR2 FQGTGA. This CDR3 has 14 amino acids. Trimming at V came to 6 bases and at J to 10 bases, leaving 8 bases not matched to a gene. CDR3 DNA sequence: TGTGCCAGCAGTAGCGGGAGGGCCGTAGGGGAGCAGTTCTTC. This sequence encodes CASSSGRAVGEQFF. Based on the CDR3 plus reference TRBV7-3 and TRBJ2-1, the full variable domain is GAGVSQTPSNKVTEKGKYVELRCDPISGHTALYWYRQSLGQGPEFLIYFQGTGAADDSGLPNDRFFAVRPEGSVSTLKIQRTERGDSAVYLCASSSGRAVGEQFFGPGTRLTVL.

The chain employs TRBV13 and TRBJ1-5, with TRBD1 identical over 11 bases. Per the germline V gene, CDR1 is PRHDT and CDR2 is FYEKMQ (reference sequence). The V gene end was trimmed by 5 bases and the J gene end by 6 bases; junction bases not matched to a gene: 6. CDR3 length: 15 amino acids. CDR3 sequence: CASSVGQGAGQPQHF. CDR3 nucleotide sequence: TGTGCCAGCAGCGTTGGACAGGGGGCCGGTCAGCCCCAGCATTTT.

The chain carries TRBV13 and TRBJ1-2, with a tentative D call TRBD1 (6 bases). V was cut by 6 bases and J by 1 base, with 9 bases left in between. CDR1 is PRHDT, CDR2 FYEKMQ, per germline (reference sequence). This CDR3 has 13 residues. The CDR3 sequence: CASRGGRNYGYTF. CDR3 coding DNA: TGTGCCAGCAGGGGGGGGCGTAACTATGGCTACACCTTC.